The TCR beta chain described here comes from a study of blood T cell repertoires in COVID-19. The table came from immunoSEQ multiplex PCR; TCRdb's copy has only in-frame clones and leaves some out. The sample comprises some 100,000 clones, about 89% of which are singletons, and 15% to 20% rests with the top ten. Germline lookup yields CDR1 SEHNR and CDR2 FQNEAQ (reference sequence). CDR3 length: 15 amino acids. The V and J ends lost 5 bases and 2 bases respectively, with 16 bases between them. The TCR sequence derives from a human donor with acute or convalescent COVID-19. The donor label of this sample is uncertain. This sequence joins TRBV7-9 and TRBJ2-7; D gene ambiguous. Sequencing was performed on peripheral blood. CDR3 nucleotides: TGTGCCAGCAGCCCCGGATCGCGTCAGGCCTACGAGCAGTACTTC. This codes for CASSPGSRQAYEQYF.